This TCR beta chain originates from a study of blood T cells in healthy people across ages. General observations from the study: Both naive CD4+ cell counts and diversity were greater in long-lived donors than in aged donors.

Note on this clonotype: As yet, its antigen is unknown.

V lost 3 bases to trimming and J lost 2 bases, with 9 bases between them. The CDR3 length is 14 residues. A second roughly 7 to 11 cycle PCR used barcoded and J-beta primers. Individual samples furnished no less than 2.5 million CDR3-containing paired-end reads apiece. TCRdb ran MiXCR on the 5' RACE reads and lists one entry per CDR3 protein. The table has 1.5 million to 2 million distinct CDR3 sequences, roughly 43% seen once. The J gene is TRBJ2-3, the V gene TRBV12-3 or TRBV12-4; no clear D. This clonotype was sampled from a human donor in good health. Sample: blood. The CDR3 DNA reads as TGTGCCAGCAGTTTGATAGGCTACACAGATACGCAGTATTTT. Translated: CASSLIGYTDTQYF.